The present T cell receptor (beta chain) was sequenced within a study of blood T cell repertoires in COVID-19. About the research overall: COVID-19 samples collected from the United States, Italy and Spain covered acute and convalescent phases. T cells, B-cell-depleted T cells, or PBMCs provided the cDNA or gDNA that served as material.

Study processing details: Estimates of nucleated cell counts were drawn from the amplification of reference gene primers. TCRdb keeps only in-frame clones here, not all; method: immunoSEQ multiplex PCR. From that table come the V and J calls and clone size; the DNA was used to work out D and trimming. Of 45,000 to 55,000 clones listed, around 84% are singletons. V lost 3 bases, J lost 4 bases, and 9 bases stayed unmatched. Germline V gene lookup returns CDR1 SGHTA and CDR2 FQGNSA. The CDR3 extends over 16 amino acids. The receptor was isolated from a man aged 70 or older with active COVID-19. V and J are TRBV7-2 and TRBJ2-3; TRBD1 agrees at 8 bases. The sequencing input was peripheral blood. CDR3 nucleotides: TGTGCCAGCAGCTTTTTCAGGGGGCGCGGATCAGATACGCAGTATTTT. Translated, it gives CASSFFRGRGSDTQYF.